One sample yielded the 28 T cell receptor beta chains listed below, sequenced in a study of T-cell memory formation after mild COVID-19. TCRdb redid the calling of the 5' RACE reads with MiXCR, one entry per CDR3 protein. This sample has fewer than 450,000 distinct CDR3 sequences; 20% to 25% occur once, and the top ten carry 8.5% to 10%. Material for sequencing was PBMCs or a T cell subset sorted from them (not recorded which). The receptors come from an adult woman who had mild COVID-19 (a few samples of this study predate the infection). Cell type and time point are not known.

This clonotype has at least ten counts. The chain links TRBV20-1 to TRBJ2-1; D unclear. From germline, CDR1 is DFQATT and CDR2 SNEGSKA (reference sequence). This CDR3 spans 15 amino acids. V was shortened by 0 bases and J by 3 bases, with 12 bases between the two germline ends. CDR3 bases: TGCAGTGCTAGAGATTTTGGTGGGTACTACAATGAGCAGTTCTTC. Residues: CSARDFGGYYNEQFF.

This clonotype has a handful of counts. The chain carries TRBV24-1 and TRBJ1-2, with D possibly matching TRBD1 (6 bases). Germline V gene lookup returns CDR1 KGHDR and CDR2 SFDVKD. V was pared by 5 bases and J by 4 bases, with 7 bases between. The CDR3 has 12 amino acids. Here the CDR3 reads CATSADSYGYTF. CDR3 sequence (DNA): TGTGCCACCAGTGCGGACAGCTATGGCTACACCTTC.

The sample holds a few counts of this clonotype. The J gene is TRBJ1-1, the V gene TRBV29-1; 7 bases are a match to TRBD1. CDR1 and CDR2 from the germline V gene are SQVTM and ANQGSEA. Germline trimming cut 7 bases from V and 1 base from J; bases unmatched to any gene: 9. The CDR3 totals 14 residues. The CDR3 region has the DNA TGCAGCGCCAGAGTTGACAGGGCGAACACTGAAGCTTTCTTT. It codes for CSARVDRANTEAFF.

This clonotype was detected a few times. The gene calls are TRBV5-1 and TRBJ2-2; TRBD1 is a possible D gene (5 bases). Trimming removed 2 bases from V and 1 base from J, with 6 bases in between. The CDR3 is made up of 14 amino acids. CDR1 and CDR2 from the germline V gene are SGHRS and YFSETQ. CDR3 region: CASSFTGNTGELFF. The CDR3 region has the DNA TGCGCCAGCAGCTTTACAGGGAACACCGGGGAGCTGTTTTTT.

As concerns this clonotype: It is likely a read error, because the conserved phenylalanine at the end of the CDR3 is missing. The gene calls are TRBV25-1 and TRBJ2-1; TRBD2 agrees at 11 bases. Germline-derived CDR1 and CDR2 are MGHDK and SYGVNS. V shed 6 bases, J shed 7 bases, and the junction held 11 bases outside the gene matches. This CDR3 region has 16 residues. This CDR3 reads CASRRITSGSENEQFL. The CDR3, as DNA: TGTGCCAGCAGACGAATAACTAGCGGGAGTGAAAATGAGCAGTTCTTA.

The chain recombines TRBV12-3 or TRBV12-4 with TRBJ1-2; TRBD1 agrees at 12 bases. The CDR3 sequence is 15 residues long. J was trimmed by 6 bases and V by 5 bases; bases with no gene match: 7. CDR3 in amino acids: CASSPPGQGANGYTF. CDR3 bases: TGTGCCAGCAGTCCCCCGGGACAGGGGGCAAATGGCTACACCTTC.

The rearrangement uses TRBV7-8 and TRBJ2-3, with D perhaps TRBD1 (5 bases). V was pared by 6 bases and J by 3 bases, with 10 bases between. This CDR3 comprises 13 residues. Germline V gene data show CDR1 as SGHVS and CDR2 as FQNEAQ. The CDR3 nucleotides are TGTGCCAGCAGACGCAGGGTGACAGATACGCAGTATTTT. Its protein is CASRRRVTDTQYF.

This clonotype was seen a handful of times. V usage is TRBV5-1 and J usage is TRBJ2-5; 10 bases map to TRBD2. The CDR3 is 15 residues long. V shed 3 bases and J 4 bases; nucleotides not matched to a gene: 6. Looked up from germline, CDR1 is SGHRS and CDR2 is YFSETQ. CDR3 residues: CASSSASGRRETQYF. DNA of the CDR3: TGCGCCAGCAGCTCCGCTAGCGGGAGAAGAGAGACCCAGTACTTC.

The rearrangement uses TRBV27 and TRBJ1-5; perhaps TRBD1 as D (6 bases). Trimming pared 1 base from V and 1 base from J, leaving 8 bases between. Germline CDR1 and CDR2: MNHEY and SMNVEV (reference sequence). The CDR3 consists of 15 residues. The CDR3 spells CASSLFTGSNQPQHF. DNA of the CDR3: TGTGCCAGCAGTTTATTCACAGGGAGCAATCAGCCCCAGCATTTT.

This clonotype was observed many times. This chain uses TRBV5-5 with TRBJ2-7; unclear D gene. Between the trimmed V and J ends, which lost 4 bases and 3 bases, there was a span of 11 bases. This CDR3 is 13 amino acids long. The germline V gene encodes CDR1 SGHKS and CDR2 YYEKEE (reference sequence). The CDR3 DNA sequence: TGTGCCAGCAGCCGCTCGGTTGGCTACGAGCAGTACTTC. Translation: CASSRSVGYEQYF.

The V call is TRBV11-2, the J call TRBJ2-5; TRBD2 matches 7 bases. Losses at the gene ends were 7 bases for V and 3 bases for J; bases not matched to a gene: 5. Germline V gives CDR1 SGHAT, CDR2 FQNNGV. The CDR3 loop spans 13 amino acids. Here the CDR3 reads CASNARGEETQYF. The CDR3 coding sequence is TGTGCCAGCAACGCCCGGGGGGAAGAGACCCAGTACTTC. The complete variable domain, with remaining parts taken from reference TRBV11-2 and TRBJ2-5, reads EAGVAQSPRYKIIEKRQSVAFWCNPISGHATLYWYQQILGQGPKLLIQFQNNGVVDDSQLPKDRFSAERLKGVDSTLKIQPAKLEDSAVYLCASNARGEETQYFGPGTRLLVL.

This clonotype was counted only a few times. The chain joins TRBV7-2 to TRBJ1-5; 8 bases match TRBD1. The CDR3 contains 15 residues. Trimming took 1 base from V and 7 from J; bases not matched to a gene: 6. The germline V gene has CDR1 SGHTA and CDR2 FQGNSA. This chain's CDR3 is CASSLGTGIYQPQHF. CDR3 DNA: TGTGCCAGCAGCTTAGGGACAGGGATTTACCAGCCCCAGCATTTT. The full variable domain, its missing parts supplied by reference TRBV7-2 and TRBJ1-5, is GAGVSQSPSNKVTEKGKDVELRCDPISGHTALYWYRQSLGQGLEFLIYFQGNSAPDKSGLPSDRFSAERTGGSVSTLTIQRTQQEDSAVYLCASSLGTGIYQPQHFGDGTRLSIL.

In its sample, this clonotype was seen a few times. The V gene is TRBV18, the J gene TRBJ2-3; D not certain. V dropped 0 bases and J dropped 6 bases, with 4 bases sitting between them. Germline CDR1 KGHSH, CDR2 LQKENI. CDR3 size: 12 residues. This chain's CDR3 is CASSPPLDTQYF. CDR3 nucleotides: TGTGCCAGCTCACCACCGTTGGATACGCAGTATTTT. Based on the CDR3 plus reference TRBV18 and TRBJ2-3, the full variable domain is NAGVMQNPRHLVRRRGQEARLRCSPMKGHSHVYWYRQLPEEGLKFMVYLQKENIIDESGMPKERFSAEFPKEGPSILRIQQVVRGDSAAYFCASSPPLDTQYFGPGTRLTVL.

The J gene is TRBJ1-2, the V gene TRBV9; TRBD1 is a possible D gene (6 bases). V was trimmed by 0 bases and J by 6 bases, leaving 12 bases between them. The CDR3 spans 14 residues. The V gene's germline CDR1 is SGDLS and CDR2 YYNGEE. The CDR3 DNA reads TGTGCCAGCAGCGTAGGTAGGGGGAGGGATGGCTACACCTTC. It is translated as CASSVGRGRDGYTF.

This clonotype was found a few times. The V gene is TRBV24-1, the J gene TRBJ2-1; TRBD2 matches 10 bases. The CDR3 runs 17 residues. J lost 9 bases, V lost 4 bases, and 14 bases had no gene match. CDR1 and CDR2 (germline): KGHDR, SFDVKD. CDR3 DNA sequence: TGTGCCACCAGTGAGCCGCCGGGCAGCGGGGGGGCCCTTGAGCAGTTCTTC. Its protein product is CATSEPPGSGGALEQFF.

The chain couples TRBV10-3 to TRBJ1-1; TRBD1 might be the D (6 bases). V lost 4 bases, J lost 5 bases, and 14 bases lay in between. The germline CDR1 and CDR2 sequences are ENHRY and SYGVKD. There are 14 residues in the CDR3. CDR3 nucleotide sequence: TGTGCCATCAGTGTGAACAGGGTGTGGACTGAAGCTTTCTTT. Translation: CAISVNRVWTEAFF.

This clonotype was counted between two and nine times. The CDR3 is CAISVRGSGTYNEQFF. Here the CDR3 DNA reads TGTGCCATCAGTGTCCGGGGGTCTGGCACATACAATGAGCAGTTCTTC. The chain has TRBV10-3 and TRBJ2-1; maybe TRBD2 (6 bases). The V end was cut by 4 bases, the J end by 4 bases, with 17 bases between. CDR1 and CDR2 from the germline V gene are ENHRY and SYGVKD. The CDR3 covers 16 residues.

The chain is built from TRBV7-2 and TRBJ2-2; the match to TRBD2 covers 12 bases. The CDR3 runs 21 residues. CDR1 SGHTA and CDR2 FQGNSA come from the germline V gene. J gave up 2 bases and V 4 bases, and 17 bases lay outside the gene matches. The CDR3 DNA is TGTGCCAGCAGCTCTAGGGTTCCGGGACTAGCGGGCTACTATAACACCGGGGAGCTGTTTTTT. Residues: CASSSRVPGLAGYYNTGELFF.

V usage is TRBV3-1 and J usage is TRBJ2-5; 8 positions agree with TRBD1. The CDR3 covers 16 residues. Germline assignment: CDR1 LGHDT and CDR2 YNNKEL (reference sequence). J lost 5 bases, V lost 0 bases, and 8 bases had no gene match. CDR3 sequence (DNA): TGTGCCAGCAGCCAAGATCGCCAGGGGGCTCACGAGACCCAGTACTTC. Its translation: CASSQDRQGAHETQYF.

This clonotype was detected only a few times. The chain uses TRBV29-1 and TRBJ2-1; 12 nucleotides match TRBD2. Per the germline V gene, CDR1 is SQVTM and CDR2 is ANQGSEA. Trimming took 7 bases from V and 9 from J; bases not matched to a gene: 13. The CDR3 is made up of 15 amino acids. CDR3 DNA: TGCAGCGCCGGGCCCGGGACTAGCGGGCCCGGTGAGCAGTTCTTC. This encodes CSAGPGTSGPGEQFF.

This clonotype occurred a few times. The chain employs TRBV20-1 and TRBJ2-5; 8 bases line up with TRBD2. Germline loops: CDR1 DFQATT, CDR2 SNEGSKA (reference sequence). V trimming: 4 bases; J trimming: 2 bases; junction bases outside the gene matches: 15. The CDR3 totals 17 residues. This chain's CDR3 is CSATLPGLEGLQETQYF. In nucleotides, the CDR3 is TGCAGTGCTACCCTTCCGGGACTAGAGGGCCTTCAAGAGACCCAGTACTTC.

This rearrangement joins TRBV5-1 to TRBJ1-1; 7 bases agree with TRBD1. The CDR3 is 15 residues long. J gave up 3 bases and V 0 bases, and 5 bases lay outside the gene matches. Germline V gene data show CDR1 as SGHRS and CDR2 as YFSETQ. The CDR3 DNA is TGCGCCAGCAGCTTGGGAGGGGGCTGGGACACTGAAGCTTTCTTT. It codes for CASSLGGGWDTEAFF.

The chain carries TRBV5-1 and TRBJ1-2; 7 nucleotides line up with TRBD1. This CDR3 spans 15 amino acids. Losses at the gene ends were 4 bases for V and 0 bases for J; bases not matched to a gene: 6. Germline assignment: CDR1 SGHRS and CDR2 YFSETQ. CDR3 protein: CASSGGQAANYGYTF. The CDR3 nucleotides read TGCGCCAGCAGCGGCGGACAGGCCGCTAACTATGGCTACACCTTC. Drawing the rest from reference TRBV5-1 and TRBJ1-2, the complete variable domain is KAGVTQTPRYLIKTRGQQVTLSCSPISGHRSVSWYQQTPGQGLQFLFEYFSETQRNKGNFPGRFSGRQFSNSRSEMNVSTLELGDSALYLCASSGGQAANYGYTFGSGTRLTVV.

The chain is built from TRBV7-6 and TRBJ2-2; 11 bases align to TRBD2. Looked up from germline, CDR1 is SGHVS and CDR2 is FNYEAQ. V lost 5 bases to trimming and J lost 5 bases; unmatched junction nucleotides: 4. This CDR3 contains 15 residues. The CDR3 DNA reads TGTGCCAGCAGCCCAGTAGCGGGGGGGACCGGGGAGCTGTTTTTT. It specifies CASSPVAGGTGELFF.

The genes are TRBV15 and TRBJ1-5, with D possibly TRBD1 on 6 matching bases. CDR3 size: 15 residues. Germline CDR1 and CDR2: LNHNV and YYDKDF (reference sequence). V was pared by 1 base and J by 2 bases, with 9 bases between. The DNA of the CDR3 is TGTGCCACCAGCAGAGGTAGACAGGGCAATCAGCCCCAGCATTTT. Protein sequence: CATSRGRQGNQPQHF. The full variable domain, in which reference TRBV15 and TRBJ1-5 provide the parts outside the CDR3, is DAMVIQNPRYQVTQFGKPVTLSCSQTLNHNVMYWYQQKSSQAPKLLFHYYDKDFNNEADTPDNFQSRRPNTSFCFLDIRSPGLGDTAMYLCATSRGRQGNQPQHFGDGTRLSIL.

The V and J genes are TRBV7-9 and TRBJ2-1, with 11 bases fitting TRBD1. CDR1 and CDR2 (germline): SEHNR, FQNEAQ (reference sequence). The J segment lost 3 bases and the V segment lost 4 bases, leaving 5 bases of the junction unmatched. This CDR3 comprises 16 residues. The CDR3 spells CASSWGQGEVYNEQFF. In nucleotides, the CDR3 is TGTGCCAGCAGCTGGGGACAGGGGGAAGTCTACAATGAGCAGTTCTTC.

This chain links TRBV5-8 with TRBJ2-3, with 7 bases aligning to TRBD1. This CDR3 spans 15 amino acids. Germline values: CDR1 SGHTS, CDR2 YDEGEE. The trim removed 4 bases at V and 0 bases at J, leaving 5 bases unmatched. This CDR3 is CASSIDRASTDTQYF. CDR3 DNA sequence: TGTGCCAGCAGCATCGACAGGGCAAGCACAGATACGCAGTATTTT.

This chain uses TRBV5-1 with TRBJ2-1; D remains unclear. Trimming removed 0 bases at V and 2 bases at J, with 9 bases between. CDR3 length: 15 residues. CDR1 is SGHRS and CDR2 is YFSETQ in the germline V gene. CDR3 loop: CASSLVGQTYNEQFF. The CDR3 DNA reads as TGCGCCAGCAGCTTGGTTGGCCAGACCTACAATGAGCAGTTCTTC.